This T cell receptor beta chain originates from a study of T cells after posttransplantation cyclophosphamide (TCRdb year 2016). Turning to the overall study: Using TRB sequencing, the study followed how the T cell repertoire rebuilt after myeloablative bone marrow transplantation with posttransplantation cyclophosphamide given as GVHD prophylaxis. Samples from about 33 PTCy-treated patients, along with samples from around 16 of their related bone marrow donors, underwent antigen receptor sequencing. Blood from all 35 or so PTCy patients with 1-year posttransplant specimens was subjected to TRB sequencing. In 3 patients, TRB sequencing was also performed on up to 3 more blood samples taken 2 to 5.2 years after transplant, and in several patients, pretransplant blood was also TRB-sequenced. Because TRA and TRB clonality were tightly correlated in 9 samples, subsequent TCR analyses were focused on TRB only. Public TRB sequences were checked against a database of over 3,000 sequences associated with responses to pathogens, tumor antigens, self-antigens and alloantigens. Points the paper makes about the study in general: Donor-recipient similarity was low at 1-2 months but increased during the first year, and donor CD8+ memory clones often dominated later blood repertoires. Across approximately 45 patients, recipient CMV seropositivity and CMV reactivation were highly associated with TRB clonality; PTCy diversity was similar to CNI/methotrexate controls. The TRB repertoires of T cells infiltrating skin or GI tract showed only limited overlap with the TRB repertoires of T cells in blood.

Points on this clone: This receptor's antigen is unknown. There are no base qualities to consult, and no much larger clone falls within one base.

Genomic DNA was the input for TRB sequencing, which was run either with the immunoSEQ assay at survey resolution or with the hsTCRB kit. The authors' analysis ran thus. The immunoSEQ software handled initial read processing, and the LymphoSeq R package was used for repertoire analyses. Clonality was computed as 1 minus normalized Shannon entropy; Gini coefficient was also calculated for each TRB dataset. Phenotypes of unsorted samples were inferred by mapping TRB sequences from sorted subsets of the recipient or donor onto unsorted samples of the same recipient. This is the immuneACCESS table as TCRdb keeps it, with only in-frame sequences that have V and J called. A part of the clones is gone; compared with another copy, unresolved V genes explain less than half, and the rest is unexplained. V, J and clone size are those of that table, while D and trimming were read from the DNA. In all, the sample holds 9,000 to 15,000 clones, and about 1.9% of those were seen once. The ten largest clones add up to 15% to 19% of the sample.

The treatment or condition label for this specimen denotes: high-dose cyclophosphamide on days +3 and +4 as single-agent GVHD prophylaxis. PTCy patients received busulfan and fludarabine conditioning, a related or unrelated marrow graft, and cyclophosphamide on days +3 and +4. The PTCy-treated patients were enrolled in a prospective multi-institutional clinical trial. Peripheral blood and bone marrow mononuclear cells were isolated by Ficoll-Hypaque density centrifugation and were cryopreserved. The junction carries 6 bases between V and J, which are trimmed by 4 bases and 0 bases respectively. The germline V gene encodes CDR1 LNHDA and CDR2 SQIVND (reference sequence). The CDR3 measures 13 amino acids from cysteine to phenylalanine. Here the CDR3 DNA is all that survives: 39 bases in frame from base 1.

This specimen consisted of PBMCs, obtained after allogeneic stem cell transplant with posttransplant cyclophosphamide. This TCR was sampled from a young adult male patient who received an allogeneic stem cell transplant from a related donor, was CMV-positive, and had no GVHD. Some T cells present after a transplant may be cells of the graft donor. The V and J segments used are TRBV19 and TRBJ1-1; no D gene can be assigned with confidence. In nucleotide form, the sequence is TGTGCCAGTAGTACCTCTCTGAACACTGAAGCTTTCTTT. Its translation is CASSTSLNTEAFF.